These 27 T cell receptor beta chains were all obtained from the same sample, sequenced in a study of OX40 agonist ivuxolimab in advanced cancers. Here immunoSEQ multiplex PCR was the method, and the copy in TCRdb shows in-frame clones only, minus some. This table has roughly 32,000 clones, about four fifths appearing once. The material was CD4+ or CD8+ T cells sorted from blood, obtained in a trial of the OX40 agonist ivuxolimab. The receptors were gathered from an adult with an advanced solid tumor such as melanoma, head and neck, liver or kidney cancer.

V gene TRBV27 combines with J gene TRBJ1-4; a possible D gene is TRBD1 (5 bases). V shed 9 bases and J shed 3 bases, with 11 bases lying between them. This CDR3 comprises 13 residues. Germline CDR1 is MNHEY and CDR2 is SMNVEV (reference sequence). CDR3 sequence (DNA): TGTGCCAGTAGACCGGGGGCTAATGAAAAACTGTTTTTT. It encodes CASRPGANEKLFF.

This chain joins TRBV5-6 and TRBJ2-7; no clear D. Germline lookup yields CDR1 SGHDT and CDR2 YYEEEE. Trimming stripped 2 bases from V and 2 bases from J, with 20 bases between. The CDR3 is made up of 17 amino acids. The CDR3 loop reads CASSFHSSAANPYEQYF. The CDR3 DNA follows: TGTGCCAGCAGCTTTCATTCTTCGGCAGCGAATCCCTACGAGCAGTACTTC.

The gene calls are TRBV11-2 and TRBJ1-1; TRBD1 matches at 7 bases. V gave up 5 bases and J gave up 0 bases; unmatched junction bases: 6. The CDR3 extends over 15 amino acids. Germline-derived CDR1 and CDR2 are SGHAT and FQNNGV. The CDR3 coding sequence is TGTGCCAGCAGCGCTGACAGGGCAATGAACACTGAAGCTTTCTTT. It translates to CASSADRAMNTEAFF.

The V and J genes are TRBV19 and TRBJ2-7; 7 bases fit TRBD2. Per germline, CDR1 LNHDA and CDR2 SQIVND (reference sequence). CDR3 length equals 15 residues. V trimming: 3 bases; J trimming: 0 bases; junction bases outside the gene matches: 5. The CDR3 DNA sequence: TGTGCCAGTAGTATGATAGCGGGTAGCTCCTACGAGCAGTACTTC. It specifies CASSMIAGSSYEQYF.

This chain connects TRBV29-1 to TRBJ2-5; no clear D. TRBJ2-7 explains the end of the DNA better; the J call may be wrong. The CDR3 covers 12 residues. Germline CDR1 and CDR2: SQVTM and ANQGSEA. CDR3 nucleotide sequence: TGCAGCGTTGCCCCCACGTCCTACGAGCAGTACTTC. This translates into CSVAPTSYEQYF.

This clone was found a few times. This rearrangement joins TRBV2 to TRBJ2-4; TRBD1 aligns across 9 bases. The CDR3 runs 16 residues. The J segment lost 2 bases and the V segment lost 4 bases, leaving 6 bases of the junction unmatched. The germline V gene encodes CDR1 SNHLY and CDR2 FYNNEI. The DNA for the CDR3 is TGTGCCAGCAGTGCTGGGACAGGGATAACCAAAAACATTCAGTACTTC. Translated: CASSAGTGITKNIQYF.

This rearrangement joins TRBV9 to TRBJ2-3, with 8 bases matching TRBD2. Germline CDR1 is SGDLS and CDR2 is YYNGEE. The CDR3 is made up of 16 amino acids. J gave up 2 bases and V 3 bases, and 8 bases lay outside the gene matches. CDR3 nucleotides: TGTGCCAGCAGCGGAAGCGGGGGTGCCCCCACAGATACGCAGTATTTT. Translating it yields CASSGSGGAPTDTQYF.

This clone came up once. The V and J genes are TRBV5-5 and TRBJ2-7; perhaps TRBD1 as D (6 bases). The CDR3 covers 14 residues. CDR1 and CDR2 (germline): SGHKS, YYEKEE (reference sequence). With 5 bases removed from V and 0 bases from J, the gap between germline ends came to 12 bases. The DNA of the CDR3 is TGTGCCAGCAGTCCCCAGGACAGCTCCTACGAGCAGTACTTC. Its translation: CASSPQDSSYEQYF.

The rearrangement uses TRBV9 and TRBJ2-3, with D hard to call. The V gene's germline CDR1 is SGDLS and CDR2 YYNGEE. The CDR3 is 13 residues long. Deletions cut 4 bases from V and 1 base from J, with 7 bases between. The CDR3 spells CASSPPGTDTQYF. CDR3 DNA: TGTGCCAGCAGCCCACCGGGCACAGATACGCAGTATTTT.

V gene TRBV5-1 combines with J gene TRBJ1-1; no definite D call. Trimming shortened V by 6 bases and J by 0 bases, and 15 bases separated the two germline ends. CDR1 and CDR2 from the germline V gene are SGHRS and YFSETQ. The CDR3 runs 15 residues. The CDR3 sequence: CASNQAAFLNTEAFF. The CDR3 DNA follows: TGCGCCAGCAACCAGGCCGCATTTTTGAACACTGAAGCTTTCTTT.

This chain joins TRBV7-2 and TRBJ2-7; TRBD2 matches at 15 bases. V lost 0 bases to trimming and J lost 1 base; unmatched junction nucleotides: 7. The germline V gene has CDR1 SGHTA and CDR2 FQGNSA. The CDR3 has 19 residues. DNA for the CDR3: TGTGCCAGCAGCTTAGCCGTCCCGGGACTAGCGGGGGGATCCTACGAGCAGTACTTC. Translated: CASSLAVPGLAGGSYEQYF.

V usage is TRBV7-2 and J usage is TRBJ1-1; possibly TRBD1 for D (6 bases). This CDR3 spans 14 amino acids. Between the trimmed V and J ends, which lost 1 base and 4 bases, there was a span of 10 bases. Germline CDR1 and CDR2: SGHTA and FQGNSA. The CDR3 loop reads CASSLEGGITEAFF. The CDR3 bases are TGTGCCAGCAGCTTAGAAGGGGGTATCACTGAAGCTTTCTTT. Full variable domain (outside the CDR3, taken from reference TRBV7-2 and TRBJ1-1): GAGVSQSPSNKVTEKGKDVELRCDPISGHTALYWYRQSLGQGLEFLIYFQGNSAPDKSGLPSDRFSAERTGGSVSTLTIQRTQQEDSAVYLCASSLEGGITEAFFGQGTRLTVV.

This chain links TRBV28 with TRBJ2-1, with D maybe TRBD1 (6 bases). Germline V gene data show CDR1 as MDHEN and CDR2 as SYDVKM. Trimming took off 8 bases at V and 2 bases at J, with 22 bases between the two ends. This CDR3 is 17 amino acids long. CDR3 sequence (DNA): TGTGCCAGCTTTGGGTCCTTTACAGGGCTACCCTACAATGAGCAGTTCTTC. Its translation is CASFGSFTGLPYNEQFF.

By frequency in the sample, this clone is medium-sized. CDR3 nucleotide sequence: TGTGCCAGCAGAAGGCTCGGAAAACTGTTTTTT. Encoded protein: CASRRLGKLFF. The rearrangement links TRBV2 to TRBJ1-4; no reliable D call. The CDR3 extends over 11 amino acids. Germline CDR1 SNHLY, CDR2 FYNNEI. V lost 6 bases, J lost 10 bases, and 9 bases lay in between.

The CDR3 sequence: CASSLFPRLAGEAQYF. Written as DNA, the CDR3 is TGTGCCAGCAGTTTATTCCCCAGACTAGCGGGGGAGGCGCAGTATTTT. This sequence joins TRBV27 and TRBJ2-3, with 12 bases lining up with TRBD2. The CDR3 contains 16 residues. The germline V gene has CDR1 MNHEY and CDR2 SMNVEV (reference sequence). After removal of 1 base from V and 10 bases from J, the junction contained 9 bases not matched to a gene.

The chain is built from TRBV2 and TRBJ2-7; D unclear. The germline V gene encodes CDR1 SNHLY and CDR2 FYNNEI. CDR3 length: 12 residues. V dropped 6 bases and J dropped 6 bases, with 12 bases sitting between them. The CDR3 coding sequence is TGTGCCAGCAGGCTGGTCGGTCGCGAGCAGTACTTC. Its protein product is CASRLVGREQYF.

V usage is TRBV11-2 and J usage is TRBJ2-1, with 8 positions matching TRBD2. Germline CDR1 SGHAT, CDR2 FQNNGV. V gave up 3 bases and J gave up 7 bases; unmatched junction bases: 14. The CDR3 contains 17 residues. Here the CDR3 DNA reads TGTGCCAGCAGCTTCTCCGGGACTAGGGGATTTTTAAATGAGCAGTTCTTC. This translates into CASSFSGTRGFLNEQFF.

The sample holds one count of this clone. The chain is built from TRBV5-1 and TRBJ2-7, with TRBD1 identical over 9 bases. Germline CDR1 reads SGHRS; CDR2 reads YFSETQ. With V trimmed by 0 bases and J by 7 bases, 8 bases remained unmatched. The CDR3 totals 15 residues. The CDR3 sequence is CASSLGLGQGYEQYF. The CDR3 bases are TGCGCCAGCAGCTTGGGGTTGGGACAGGGTTATGAGCAGTACTTC.

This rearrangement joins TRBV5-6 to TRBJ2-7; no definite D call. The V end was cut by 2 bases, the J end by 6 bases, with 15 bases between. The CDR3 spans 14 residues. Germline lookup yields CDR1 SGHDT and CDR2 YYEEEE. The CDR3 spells CASSFPEDSGEQYF. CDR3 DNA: TGTGCCAGCAGCTTCCCTGAGGATTCGGGCGAGCAGTACTTC.

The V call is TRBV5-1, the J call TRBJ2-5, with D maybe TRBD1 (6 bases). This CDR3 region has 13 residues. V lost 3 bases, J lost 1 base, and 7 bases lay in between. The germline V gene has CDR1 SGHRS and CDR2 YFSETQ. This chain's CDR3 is CASSSQGQETQYF. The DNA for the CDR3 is TGCGCCAGCAGCTCACAGGGCCAAGAGACCCAGTACTTC.

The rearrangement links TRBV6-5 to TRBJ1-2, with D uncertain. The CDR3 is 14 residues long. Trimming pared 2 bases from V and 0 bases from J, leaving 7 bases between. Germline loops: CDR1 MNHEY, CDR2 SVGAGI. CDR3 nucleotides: TGTGCCAGCAGTTACAGGGCAGCTAACTATGGCTACACCTTC. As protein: CASSYRAANYGYTF.

CDR3 residues: CASTFLNNEQFF. Here the CDR3 DNA reads TGTGCCAGCACCTTCCTAAACAATGAGCAGTTCTTC. The V gene is TRBV7-2, the J gene TRBJ2-1; D is unclear. The CDR3 runs 12 residues. Germline CDR1 is SGHTA and CDR2 is FQGNSA. V was cut by 7 bases and J by 5 bases, with 9 bases left in between.

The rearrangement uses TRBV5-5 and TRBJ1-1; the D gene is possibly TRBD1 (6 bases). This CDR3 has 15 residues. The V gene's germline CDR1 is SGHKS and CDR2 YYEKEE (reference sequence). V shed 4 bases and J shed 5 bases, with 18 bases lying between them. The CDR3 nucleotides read TGTGCCAGCAGCCAACAGGGAATTAAGGCGACTGAAGCTTTCTTT. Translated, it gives CASSQQGIKATEAFF.

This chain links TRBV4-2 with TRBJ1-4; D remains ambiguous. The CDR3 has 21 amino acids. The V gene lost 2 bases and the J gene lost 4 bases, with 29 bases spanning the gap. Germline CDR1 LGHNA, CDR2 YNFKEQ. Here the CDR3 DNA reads TGTGCCAGCAGCCAAAGGACGTATTTTAACCTCCTAGTTATGGATAATGAAAAACTGTTTTTT. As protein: CASSQRTYFNLLVMDNEKLFF.

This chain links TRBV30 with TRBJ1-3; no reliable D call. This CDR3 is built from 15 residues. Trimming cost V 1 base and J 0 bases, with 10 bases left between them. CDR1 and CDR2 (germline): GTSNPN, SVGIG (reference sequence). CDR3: CAWSGTVSSGNTIYF. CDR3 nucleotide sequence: TGTGCCTGGAGTGGGACCGTGAGCTCTGGAAACACCATATATTTT.

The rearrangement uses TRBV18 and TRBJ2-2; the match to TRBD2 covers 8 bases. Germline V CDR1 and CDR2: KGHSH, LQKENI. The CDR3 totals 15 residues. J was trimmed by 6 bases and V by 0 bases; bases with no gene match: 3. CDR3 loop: CASSPPAGLAGELFF. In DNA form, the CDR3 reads TGTGCCAGCTCACCACCGGCGGGACTAGCCGGGGAGCTGTTTTTT.

For the CDR3, the DNA is TGCGCCAGCAGCTTCACGATCCCCGGGGAGCTGTTTTTT. It encodes CASSFTIPGELFF. This chain joins TRBV5-1 and TRBJ2-2, with D uncertain. Germline CDR1 is SGHRS and CDR2 is YFSETQ. This CDR3 is built from 13 residues. Trimming cost V 2 bases and J 6 bases, with 8 bases left between them.